The 20 T cell receptor beta chains listed next were all sequenced from one sample in a study of post-analysis software for immune sequencing data. The library was made from cDNA and included unique molecular identifiers. One entry per CDR3 protein, called by TCRdb with MiXCR from the PCR reads. The sample holds about 400,000 distinct CDR3 sequences; less than 40% are singletons and the top ten take roughly an eighth. Regarding the study as a whole: Included in a set of a handful of TRBV segments more frequent in patients than controls were TRBV5-6, TRBV5-1 and TRBV20-1.

No antigens are known for them. The sequencing sample was made of blood. These receptors were collected from a girl aged 5 to 17 with multiple sclerosis.

The chain recombines TRBV7-3 with TRBJ2-1; D unclear. Matching the DNA end better, TRBJ2-7 makes the J call doubtful. CDR3 length: 15 amino acids. Looked up from germline, CDR1 is SGHTA and CDR2 is FQGTGA. As DNA, the CDR3 is TGTGCCAGCAGCTTTAGGAGCAGCTCCTACAATGAGCAGTACTTC. Translating it yields CASSFRSSSYNEQYF.

This clonotype was counted a few times. The chain links TRBV6-1 to TRBJ2-1; 13 positions match TRBD2. Germline loops: CDR1 MNHNS, CDR2 SASEGT. With 7 bases clipped from V and 1 base from J, the junction kept 7 bases outside the gene matches. The CDR3 extends over 17 amino acids. This CDR3 reads CASTPGLAGFSYNEQFF. The CDR3 nucleotides are TGTGCCAGCACCCCGGGACTAGCGGGATTTTCCTACAATGAGCAGTTCTTC.

The chain joins TRBV10-2 to TRBJ2-5; D unclear. Germline CDR1 and CDR2: WSHSY and SAAADI. V was shortened by 2 bases and J by 1 base, with 5 bases between the two germline ends. The CDR3 consists of 13 residues. In DNA form, the CDR3 reads TGCGCCAGCAGTGAGGCTAGCCAAGAGACCCAGTACTTC. Encoded protein: CASSEASQETQYF.

This clonotype was counted only a few times. V is TRBV28 and J is TRBJ1-4, with D unresolved. The CDR3 is made up of 14 amino acids. Germline CDR1 reads MDHEN; CDR2 reads SYDVKM. V was clipped by 6 bases and J by 5 bases, with 13 bases between them. Written as DNA, the CDR3 is TGTGCCAGCAGACCCGGTCGGAACAATGAAAAACTGTTTTTT. This gives the protein CASRPGRNNEKLFF.

This clonotype was picked up a small number of times. V is TRBV11-2 and J is TRBJ1-2, with D unclear. This CDR3 comprises 16 residues. CDR1 is SGHAT, CDR2 FQNNGV, per germline. Trimming removed 5 bases from V and 7 bases from J, with 23 bases in between. In nucleotides, the CDR3 is TGTGCCAGCAGCCGCTTCCAAGGGCCCAAGCATACTGGCTACACCTTC. Its protein product is CASSRFQGPKHTGYTF.

This clonotype was seen a few times. The rearrangement joins TRBV4-1 to TRBJ2-7; 10 nucleotides match TRBD1. The J call is uncertain, as TRBJ2-5 better fits the DNA end. CDR1 MGHRA and CDR2 YSYEKL come from the germline V gene. The CDR3 totals 15 residues. The CDR3 reads CASSRSGQGSETQYF. CDR3 sequence (DNA): TGCGCCAGCAGTCGTTCGGGACAGGGGTCGGAGACCCAGTACTTC.

This clonotype was counted between two and nine times. V gene TRBV6-5 combines with J gene TRBJ1-6; 7 nucleotides match TRBD1. J was trimmed by 8 bases and V by 5 bases; bases with no gene match: 3. The germline gives CDR1 MNHEY, CDR2 SVGAGI. The CDR3 consists of 13 residues. The DNA of the CDR3 is TGTGCCAGCAGTCGACAGGGTCATTCACCCCTCCACTTT. It is translated as CASSRQGHSPLHF.

The rearrangement joins TRBV20-1 to TRBJ1-2; TRBD1 aligns across 9 bases. V lost 6 bases, J lost 5 bases, and 13 bases stayed unmatched. This CDR3 spans 15 amino acids. Per the germline V gene, CDR1 is DFQATT and CDR2 is SNEGSKA (reference sequence). The CDR3 sequence is CSARPPGQGPYGYTF. The CDR3 bases are TGCAGTGCGAGACCCCCGGGACAGGGACCGTATGGCTACACCTTC.

This clonotype came up many times. This chain joins TRBV7-2 and TRBJ2-5; D might be TRBD2 (6 bases). Trimming pared 2 bases from V and 5 bases from J, leaving 15 bases between. Germline V gives CDR1 SGHTA, CDR2 FQGNSA. The length of the CDR3 is 15 residues. The CDR3 nucleotides read TGTGCCAGCAGCTTACAGGGAGGAAGGTCTGAGACCCAGTACTTC. The encoded protein is CASSLQGGRSETQYF.

This clonotype turned up a few times. The rearrangement links TRBV20-1 to TRBJ1-6; D ambiguous. Trimming shortened V by 6 bases and J by 6 bases, and 15 bases separated the two germline ends. CDR1 and CDR2 (germline): DFQATT, SNEGSKA (reference sequence). The CDR3 runs 14 residues. CDR3 coding DNA: TGCAGTGCCCGCCCAGTTGGGCTTAATTCACCCCTCCACTTT. This encodes CSARPVGLNSPLHF.

The chain combines TRBV20-1 with TRBJ2-1, with 11 bases fitting TRBD2. The germline gives CDR1 DFQATT, CDR2 SNEGSKA (reference sequence). The J segment lost 2 bases and the V segment lost 3 bases, leaving 9 bases of the junction unmatched. CDR3 length: 17 residues. The CDR3, as DNA: TGCAGTGCTAGTGCTAGCGGGGGGTACTTTCCCTACAATGAGCAGTTCTTC. Translating it yields CSASASGGYFPYNEQFF.

The chain links TRBV20-1 to TRBJ1-5; 9 bases are shared with TRBD1. Germline CDR1 reads DFQATT; CDR2 reads SNEGSKA (reference sequence). This CDR3 has 15 residues. V shed 1 base, J shed 3 bases, and the junction held 4 bases outside the gene matches. The CDR3, as DNA: TGCAGTGCTAGAGCAACAGGGGGCTCCAATCAGCCCCAGCATTTT. It specifies CSARATGGSNQPQHF.

The J gene is TRBJ2-3, the V gene TRBV5-1; 14 nucleotides agree with TRBD2. The V gene's germline CDR1 is SGHRS and CDR2 YFSETQ. The CDR3 contains 16 residues. Trimming cost V 4 bases and J 4 bases; bases outside gene matches: 5. DNA of the CDR3: TGCGCCAGCAGCACAGGGACTAGCGGGGGACCAGATACGCAGTATTTT. It translates to CASSTGTSGGPDTQYF.

The V gene is TRBV7-2, the J gene TRBJ2-1, with no clear D. CDR1 and CDR2 from the germline V gene are SGHTA and FQGNSA. V was shortened by 2 bases and J by 7 bases, with 6 bases between the two germline ends. The CDR3 covers 12 residues. CDR3 sequence reads: CASSLRWNEQFF. Here the CDR3 DNA reads TGTGCCAGCAGCTTAAGATGGAATGAGCAGTTCTTC. The full variable domain, its missing parts supplied by reference TRBV7-2 and TRBJ2-1, is GAGVSQSPSNKVTEKGKDVELRCDPISGHTALYWYRQSLGQGLEFLIYFQGNSAPDKSGLPSDRFSAERTGGSVSTLTIQRTQQEDSAVYLCASSLRWNEQFFGPGTRLTVL.

The gene calls are TRBV7-2 and TRBJ2-5; 13 bases agree with TRBD2. This CDR3 comprises 16 residues. With V trimmed by 5 bases and J by 4 bases, 7 bases remained unmatched. In germline, CDR1 is SGHTA, CDR2 FQGNSA. The CDR3 reads CASSPGLAGAPETQYF. The CDR3 DNA reads as TGTGCCAGCAGCCCAGGACTAGCGGGGGCCCCAGAGACCCAGTACTTC. Combining the CDR3 with reference TRBV7-2 and TRBJ2-5 gives the whole variable domain GAGVSQSPSNKVTEKGKDVELRCDPISGHTALYWYRQSLGQGLEFLIYFQGNSAPDKSGLPSDRFSAERTGGSVSTLTIQRTQQEDSAVYLCASSPGLAGAPETQYFGPGTRLLVL.

This clonotype has more than one count but fewer than ten. This rearrangement joins TRBV29-1 to TRBJ2-6; D not certain. Germline V gene lookup returns CDR1 SQVTM and CDR2 ANQGSEA. This CDR3 is 13 amino acids long. V was pared by 3 bases and J by 4 bases, with 7 bases between. The CDR3 region has the DNA TGCAGCGTTGAGATATTAGGGGCCAACGTCCTGACTTTC. Its translation: CSVEILGANVLTF.

In regard to this clonotype: Germline is not matched at one junction end, which may reflect a read error. The genes are TRBV7-3 and TRBJ2-5, with D possibly being TRBD2 (7 bases). Germline CDR1 reads SGHTA; CDR2 reads FQGTGA. The CDR3 consists of 15 residues. CDR3 coding DNA: TGTACCAGCAGCTTCGGGCGGGGGCCCAGTGAGACCCAGTACTTC. It specifies CTSSFGRGPSETQYF.

This clonotype was observed a handful of times. V and J are TRBV6-5 and TRBJ2-1; maybe TRBD2 (6 bases). Germline values: CDR1 MNHEY, CDR2 SVGAGI. This CDR3 has 15 residues. With 6 bases removed from V and 6 bases from J, the gap between germline ends came to 18 bases. The CDR3 DNA follows: TGTGCCAGCAGCGCCTGGAGGCGGGGCGTCAATGAGCAGTTCTTC. This sequence encodes CASSAWRRGVNEQFF.

The rearrangement uses TRBV5-5 and TRBJ1-5; 8 bases are a match to TRBD1. The V gene end was trimmed by 1 base and the J gene end by 5 bases; junction bases not matched to a gene: 5. The CDR3 loop spans 15 amino acids. Germline V lookup: CDR1 SGHKS, CDR2 YYEKEE (reference sequence). The DNA for the CDR3 is TGTGCCAGCAGCTTGAGACTGACAGGGGATCAGCCCCAGCATTTT. This gives the protein CASSLRLTGDQPQHF.

J is TRBJ2-7 and V is TRBV12-3 or TRBV12-4; D not certain. The CDR3 consists of 12 residues. V gave up 6 bases and J gave up 7 bases, with 13 bases separating them. The CDR3 nucleotides are TGTGCCAGCAGCCCCCCCGCTGGAGAGCAGTACTTC. It yields the protein CASSPPAGEQYF.